These T cell receptor beta chains were read from a single sample in a study of blood T cell repertoires in COVID-19. Sequenced by immunoSEQ multiplex PCR; TCRdb stores in-frame clones only, minus some. The table includes 250,000 to 400,000 clones, less than 85% detected once. The sequenced sample was PBMCs or T cells enriched from blood (not recorded which). The receptors were gathered from a woman in her 30s who had been exposed to COVID-19. The CDR3 runs from the conserved cysteine through the conserved F or W. A D gene is named only where the DNA matches it firmly. Clone sizes are given selectively: once, few, many, or a class where the clone is expanded.

D	J	size	V	DNA	CDR3
.	TRBJ2-5	.	TRBV30	TGTGCCTGGAGTGTTTACGGGGGACGAGTGGAGACCCAGTACTTC	CAWSVYGGRVETQYF
.	TRBJ1-6	.	TRBV7-8	TGTGCCAGCAGCAACCCCGGCGGGAATAATTCACCCCTCCACTTT	CASSNPGGNNSPLHF
.	TRBJ1-6	.	TRBV28	TGTGCCAGCAGCTACTCACAGGGACATTCACCCCTCCACTTT	CASSYSQGHSPLHF
.	TRBJ1-1	.	TRBV4-1	TGCGCCAGCAGCCAAGTCGGACAGAACACTGAAGCTTTCTTT	CASSQVGQNTEAFF
.	TRBJ1-2	.	TRBV6-5	TGTGCCAGCAGGAGGGCACCACCTAACTATGGCTACACCTTC	CASRRAPPNYGYTF
TRBD1	TRBJ1-5	.	TRBV5-6	TGTGCCAGCAGCTTGGGCCGGGACAGGAATCAGCCCCAGCATTTT	CASSLGRDRNQPQHF
.	TRBJ1-2	.	TRBV5-1	TGCGCCAGCAGCCAAGACAGCCACTATGGCTACACCTTC	CASSQDSHYGYTF
.	TRBJ1-5	.	TRBV18	TGTGCCAGCTCACTGGGGCAGGATAGCAATCAGCCCCAGCATTTT	CASSLGQDSNQPQHF
.	TRBJ1-6	once	TRBV2	TGTGCCAGCAGCGGACAGACTAATAATTCACCCCTCCACTTT	CASSGQTNNSPLHF
TRBD2	TRBJ2-1	.	TRBV24-1	TGTGCCACCAGTGCACTAGCGGGGCCGGGTGAGCAGTTCTTC	CATSALAGPGEQFF
.	TRBJ2-7	.	TRBV6-5	TGTGCCAGTCCCCGCTCCTTAGCGGAGGGCTACGAGCAGTACTTC	CASPRSLAEGYEQYF
.	TRBJ1-2	.	TRBV3-1/TRBV3-2	TGTGCCAGCAGCCAAGATCGGTCAGACAGCGGCTACACCTTC	CASSQDRSDSGYTF
TRBD2	TRBJ2-7	once	TRBV27	TGTGCCAGCTCCAGCGGGAGCTCCTACGAGCAGTACTTC	CASSSGSSYEQYF
.	TRBJ1-2	.	TRBV5-1	TGCGCCAGCAGACTTACAGGGTCCTATGGCTACACCTTC	CASRLTGSYGYTF
.	TRBJ1-1	.	TRBV12-3/TRBV12-4	TGTGCCAGCAGCGCTCCGGGAGTCACTGAAGCTTTCTTT	CASSAPGVTEAFF
TRBD2	TRBJ2-5	.	TRBV7-9	TGTGCCAGCAGCTTAGGAGCGGGGGCGATGGAGACCCAGTACTTC	CASSLGAGAMETQYF
TRBD2	TRBJ2-5	.	TRBV4-1	TGCGCCAGCAGCCCGAGGGGACTAGCGGGGGGGCAAGAGACCCAGTACTTC	CASSPRGLAGGQETQYF
.	TRBJ1-2	.	TRBV19	TGTGCCAGTAGTGGGGGGGCCCTGAACTATGGCTACACCTTC	CASSGGALNYGYTF
.	TRBJ1-2	.	TRBV6-1	TGTGCCAGCAGTGAAGGGAGGCTTAACTATGGCTACACCTTC	CASSEGRLNYGYTF
.	TRBJ2-2	.	TRBV3-1/TRBV3-2	TGTGCCAGCAGCCAAGCTCCTAACACCGGGGAGCTGTTTTTT	CASSQAPNTGELFF
.	TRBJ1-5	.	TRBV4-1	TGCGCCAGCAGCCAATTCCTTGACCGAGGCATCAGTCAGCCCCAGCATTTT	CASSQFLDRGISQPQHF
TRBD1	TRBJ1-6	.	TRBV27	TGTGCCAGCAGGGGAGGGACAGGTTATAATTCACCCCTCCACTTT	CASRGGTGYNSPLHF
.	TRBJ2-1	.	TRBV5-1	TGCGCCAGCAGCTTGGGAGTGGATGAGCAGTTCTTC	CASSLGVDEQFF
.	TRBJ1-5	.	TRBV2	TGTGCCAGCCAGGACAGATCTAGCAATCAGCCCCAGCATTTT	CASQDRSSNQPQHF
.	TRBJ1-6	.	TRBV5-5	TGTGCCAGCAGCGCACGGTCGTCCCGGGATTCACCCCTCCACTTT	CASSARSSRDSPLHF
TRBD1	TRBJ2-3	.	TRBV5-1	TGCGCCAGCAGCAGCGGGACAGGGAGGACAGATACGCAGTATTTT	CASSSGTGRTDTQYF
.	TRBJ1-1	once	TRBV28	TGTGCCAGCAGTTTATATGACTTGAACACTGAAGCTTTCTTT	CASSLYDLNTEAFF
.	TRBJ2-1	.	TRBV7-9	TGTGCCACCCACCATCGGGGGGCGGGTAATGAGCAGTTCTTC	CATHHRGAGNEQFF
TRBD1	TRBJ1-5	.	TRBV7-3	TGTGCCAGCAGCTTAAGAGTCGCCAGGGGGTATCAGCCCCAGCATTTT	CASSLRVARGYQPQHF
TRBD2	TRBJ2-3	.	TRBV5-1	TGCGCCAGCAGCTTGGGCGGGAGTCGAGGCACAGATACGCAGTATTTT	CASSLGGSRGTDTQYF
.	TRBJ1-5	.	TRBV28	TGTGCCAGCAGTCCGGACAGACCCCAGCCCCAGCATTTT	CASSPDRPQPQHF
.	TRBJ1-2	once	TRBV15	TGTGCCACCAGCAGAGATTCAGGACGGGGCTATGGCTACACCTTC	CATSRDSGRGYGYTF
TRBD2	TRBJ2-1	.	TRBV13	TGTGCCAGCAGCCCACGACTAGCGAATATGGATGAGCAGTTCTTC	CASSPRLANMDEQFF
.	TRBJ1-1	.	TRBV27	TGTGCCAGCAGTTTCGGGGGGATGAACACTGAAGCTTTCTTT	CASSFGGMNTEAFF
TRBD1	TRBJ1-3	.	TRBV11-2	TGTGCCAGCAGCTCGACAGGGGGATACACCATATATTTT	CASSSTGGYTIYF
.	TRBJ2-3	.	TRBV5-8	TGTGCCAGCAGCTTTGGGTCCGGGGGATTGACGGGCGATACGCAGTATTTT	CASSFGSGGLTGDTQYF
TRBD2	TRBJ2-3	.	TRBV7-3	TGTGCCAGCAGCTTAGGGCTAGCGGGGACAGATACGCAGTATTTT	CASSLGLAGTDTQYF
.	TRBJ2-7	.	TRBV12-3/TRBV12-4	TGTGCCAGCAGTTTAGGACTTACTGAGCAGTACTTC	CASSLGLTEQYF
TRBD2	TRBJ2-3	once	TRBV6-1	TGTGCCAGCAGTGACAGGGAGGGTAGCACAGATACGCAGTATTTT	CASSDREGSTDTQYF
.	TRBJ2-5	.	TRBV20-1	TGCAGTGCTAGTAGAGCGGAGTCCCAAGAGACCCAGTACTTC	CSASRAESQETQYF
TRBD2	TRBJ2-5	.	TRBV2	TGTGCCACCGGACTAGCGGATAAGACCCAGTACTTC	CATGLADKTQYF
TRBD1	TRBJ2-5	.	TRBV4-2	TGTGCCAGCAGCCAAGATACAGGGGTGGAGACCCAGTACTTC	CASSQDTGVETQYF
.	TRBJ2-5	.	TRBV25-1	TGTGCCAGCAGTGAATATAGGGGACAAGAGACCCAGTACTTC	CASSEYRGQETQYF
TRBD2	TRBJ2-7	.	TRBV29-1	TGCAGCGTTGAGGGACTAGCGGGGGGCCCCATCTCCTACGAGCAGTACTTC	CSVEGLAGGPISYEQYF
TRBD1	TRBJ2-7	.	TRBV9	TGTGCCAGCAGCGTAGATGGACAGGGCTCCTACGAGCAGTACTTC	CASSVDGQGSYEQYF
.	TRBJ1-2	.	TRBV7-9	TGTGCCAGCAGCTTAGAATACGAACAGGTGTCGTCCGGCTACACCTTC	CASSLEYEQVSSGYTF
.	TRBJ1-6	.	TRBV6-5	TGTGCCAGCAGTTTTCCGCAGGGGTTAAAGGCTTCACCCCTCCACTTT	CASSFPQGLKASPLHF
TRBD1	TRBJ2-3	.	TRBV4-2	TGTGCCAGCAGCCAAGTGGCAGGGGGCGCGGCAGATACGCAGTATTTT	CASSQVAGGAADTQYF
.	TRBJ1-5	.	TRBV2	TGTGCCAGCACTATAGGGGAACAGCCCCAGCATTTT	CASTIGEQPQHF
TRBD1	TRBJ2-1	.	TRBV3-1/TRBV3-2	TGTGCCAGCAGCCAAACAGGGGCCTACAATGAGCAGTTCTTC	CASSQTGAYNEQFF
TRBD1	TRBJ1-1	.	TRBV28	TGTGCCAGCAGTTTAGGGGGACAGAGCCCTGAAGCTTTCTTT	CASSLGGQSPEAFF
.	TRBJ2-3	.	TRBV3-1/TRBV3-2	TGTGCCAGCAGCCAAGAGGGCCCGACAGATACGCAGTATTTT	CASSQEGPTDTQYF
TRBD2	TRBJ2-3	.	TRBV10-3	TGTGCCTCCCAGGGGCGGGGGGGCCTTTCGGGCCCCACAGATACGCAGTATTTT	CASQGRGGLSGPTDTQYF
.	TRBJ1-1	.	TRBV19	TGTGCCAGTAGTATTATGGGCAGGGACACTGAAGCTTTCTTT	CASSIMGRDTEAFF
.	TRBJ2-1	.	TRBV6-6	TGTGCCAGCAGTTACCCGCGGGGCAATGAGCAGTTCTTC	CASSYPRGNEQFF
TRBD2	TRBJ2-7	.	TRBV28	TGTGCCAGCAGTCTAGGGACTAGCGGGACACTCTACGAGCAGTACTTC	CASSLGTSGTLYEQYF
TRBD1	TRBJ1-1	.	TRBV7-6	TGTGCCAGCAGCTCCACAGGGGATCAAGACACTGAAGCTTTCTTT	CASSSTGDQDTEAFF